This TCR beta chain emerged from a study of cytomegalovirus exposure and HLA in healthy donors (dated by TCRdb to 2017 to 2019). In the study overall: According to a later analysis, one platform produced both the roughly 110 validation repertoires and the 700 or so repertoires of the first cohort. To predict cytomegalovirus infection status, the study combined high-throughput TCR immunosequencing, statistical association of individual TCRs with disease status, and machine learning. In addition to the first cohort of 666 subjects, a separate validation cohort of 120 different subjects was used. The study aimed to test whether signatures of past pathogen exposure could be identified by cataloging public T cell receptors.

Study-wide findings and limitations: Most TCR sequences were observed very rarely across donors, whereas some public TCRs were present in many individuals. A later analysis lacked HLA typing for the validation cohort, so it scored co-occurrence in that cohort across all 110 or so repertoires. A few of the identified cytomegalovirus-associated TCR beta chains were confirmed in vitro to be specific for cytomegalovirus antigens. The authors suggested that the approach could potentially be extended to other disease states and immunological phenotypes. Subsequent analysis determined that TCRs grouped into clusters in the first cohort also showed a tendency toward co-occurrence across the 120 validation repertoires, and 94% of cluster scores exceeded 0. The study gave a list of some 150 TCR beta chains associated with cytomegalovirus. In both the original and validation cohorts, the classifier was reported to diagnose cytomegalovirus status with high specificity and sensitivity.

A word on this clone: The specificity of this receptor is unknown. Per-base quality was not reported, and no clone a single base away is much larger than it.

Donors formed part of the validation cohort, which comprised fewer than 150 subjects and was distinct from the first cohort of over 500 subjects. The library was generated by the immunoSEQ multiplex PCR assay. Turning to the authors' computational methods: A statistical classification framework was built to diagnose cytomegalovirus status from the catalog of TCR beta chain sequences. TCRdb holds this immuneACCESS table with in-frame rearrangements only. Some clones are missing; in checked studies, unresolved V genes explain under half, and the rest has no known cause. That table furnishes V, J and clone size, whereas the DNA furnished D and trimming. For this sample the table gives 150,000 to 200,000 clones, of which more than 80% were detected only once. The ten largest clones capture approximately 3% of the sample. Cut back by 5 bases and 0 bases, the V and J ends lie 13 bases apart. In the germline V gene, CDR1 corresponds to SGHTA and CDR2 to FQGTGA. The CDR3 contains 16 residues, cysteine and phenylalanine counted. The sequence is cut down to CDR3 DNA, 48 bases in frame from base 1.

The source of this sequence is a woman between 18 and 29 years old in good health and CMV-seropositive. Here the chain combines TRBV7-3 and TRBJ2-2, and TRBD2 may be the D gene, going by 6 matching bases. The sequenced material came from PBMCs. The nucleotide sequence is TGTGCCAGCAGCCGAGATGGGGGGACGAACACCGGGGAGCTGTTTTTT. Its translation reads: CASSRDGGTNTGELFF.